The clone carrying this T cell receptor (beta chain) was seen only once. It was in the United States that all participants with HIV were treated. Specimens retained about 0.95-10 million cryopreserved PBMC preceding DNA extraction. The entry originates in a study of long-term antiretroviral therapy in people with HIV. The libraries were made with immunoSEQ v3.0 at survey level. Assay used: immunoSEQ multiplex PCR; TCRdb lists only in-frame clones, some missing. The sample has about 25,000 clones, roughly 86% seen once. CDR1 SQVTM and CDR2 ANQGSEA come from the germline V gene. Trimming shortened V by 6 bases and J by 4 bases, and 21 bases separated the two germline ends. The CDR3 has 15 amino acids.

The source was unsorted PBMCs, collected 1.9 years after starting antiretroviral therapy. This TCR came from a woman in her twenties or thirties with HIV. The chain employs TRBV29-1 and TRBJ1-2; no clear D gene. CDR3 sequence: CSVHAGGREIYGYTF. The CDR3 nucleotides are TGCAGCGTCCATGCGGGAGGAAGGGAGATCTATGGCTACACCTTC.